The present T cell receptor (beta chain) was sequenced within a study of tumor-infiltrating lymphocytes in primary liver carcinoma. Study details: All patients, whether men or women, fell within 30 to 69 years of age. Per sample, productive TCRbeta reads numbered roughly 3.5 to 8 million, similar across tissue types.

The approximately 17-32 mg bulk tissue piece was not sorted before simultaneous RNA and DNA extraction. V shed 8 bases and J shed 1 base, with 9 bases lying between them. Germline V lookup: CDR1 SGHAT, CDR2 FQDESV (reference sequence). The CDR3 has 12 residues. Starting from approximately 500 ng of total RNA, TCR beta cDNA was produced with a primer in the constant region. Sequencing libraries for TCR beta derived from three nested multiplex PCR rounds that used slightly modified ARM-PCR. The opening two PCR rounds, nine to eleven cycles each, paired TRBV1-TRBV30 forward primers with a C-beta reverse primer. TCRdb reanalysed the multiplex PCR reads using MiXCR and keeps one entry per CDR3 protein. The sample contains about 190,000 distinct CDR3 sequences, 70% to 90% of which appear only once.

This chain connects TRBV11-1 to TRBJ2-7; D is unclear. Sequencing used tumor tissue from primary liver carcinoma. The sequence derives from a man aged 35 to 55 with primary liver carcinoma and hepatitis B virus infection. The CDR3, as DNA: TGTGCCAGCGGGAAGCGATCCTACGAGCAGTACTTC. It specifies CASGKRSYEQYF.